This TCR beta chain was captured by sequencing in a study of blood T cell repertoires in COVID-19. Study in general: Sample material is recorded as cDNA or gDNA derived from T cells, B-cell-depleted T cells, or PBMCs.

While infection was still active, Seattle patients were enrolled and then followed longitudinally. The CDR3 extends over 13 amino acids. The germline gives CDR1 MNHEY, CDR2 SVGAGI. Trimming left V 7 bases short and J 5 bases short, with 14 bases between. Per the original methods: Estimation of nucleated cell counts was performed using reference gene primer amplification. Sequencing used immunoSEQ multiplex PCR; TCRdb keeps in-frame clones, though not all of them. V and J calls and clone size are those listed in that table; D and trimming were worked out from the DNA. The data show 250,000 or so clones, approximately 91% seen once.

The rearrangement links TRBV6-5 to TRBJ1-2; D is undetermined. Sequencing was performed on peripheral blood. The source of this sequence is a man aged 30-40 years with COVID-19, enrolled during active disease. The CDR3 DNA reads TGTGCCAGCACTGGTTACAGTGGATATGGCTACACCTTC. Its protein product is CASTGYSGYGYTF.